This TCR beta chain was sequenced in a study of T cell repertoires in cytomegalovirus infection. As for the study in general: The study used recently identified HLA-C-restricted and well-studied HLA-B-restricted CMV epitopes. Public TCR beta signatures were indicative of both CMV infection and a matching HLA type. Broader study findings: The response measured ex vivo was dominated by TCR beta clonotypes (HLA-C-restricted and CMV-specific). Of the TCR beta families, the public ones yielded a cumulative frequency that identified carriers of CMV plus the relevant HLA.

Losses at the gene ends were 10 bases for V and 7 bases for J; bases not matched to a gene: 7. The CDR3 sequence is 12 residues long. The germline V gene encodes CDR1 LNHDA and CDR2 SQIVND (reference sequence). Note on this clonotype: Its specificity is unknown.

Via MiXCR, TCRdb re-called the reads, giving one row per CDR3 protein. Seen here are approximately 500,000 distinct CDR3 sequences, around a third observed once, and the top ten hold 17%. The clonotype comes from a human donor in good health (CMV status not recorded). Some clones in this sample may be carry-over from other donors' samples. This chain uses TRBV19 with TRBJ2-5; 9 positions agree with TRBD1. The specimen comprised cultured PBMCs, sampled from culture after CMV antigen stimulation. The CDR3 loop is CATRGQGGTQYF. DNA for the CDR3: TGTGCCACCAGGGGACAGGGAGGGACCCAGTACTTC. The entire variable domain, with the rest obtained from reference TRBV19 and TRBJ2-5, is as follows: DGGITQSPKYLFRKEGQNVTLSCEQNLNHDAMYWYRQDPGQGLRLIYYSQIVNDFQKGDIAEGYSVSREKKESFPLTVTSAQKNPTAFYLCATRGQGGTQYFGPGTRLLVL.